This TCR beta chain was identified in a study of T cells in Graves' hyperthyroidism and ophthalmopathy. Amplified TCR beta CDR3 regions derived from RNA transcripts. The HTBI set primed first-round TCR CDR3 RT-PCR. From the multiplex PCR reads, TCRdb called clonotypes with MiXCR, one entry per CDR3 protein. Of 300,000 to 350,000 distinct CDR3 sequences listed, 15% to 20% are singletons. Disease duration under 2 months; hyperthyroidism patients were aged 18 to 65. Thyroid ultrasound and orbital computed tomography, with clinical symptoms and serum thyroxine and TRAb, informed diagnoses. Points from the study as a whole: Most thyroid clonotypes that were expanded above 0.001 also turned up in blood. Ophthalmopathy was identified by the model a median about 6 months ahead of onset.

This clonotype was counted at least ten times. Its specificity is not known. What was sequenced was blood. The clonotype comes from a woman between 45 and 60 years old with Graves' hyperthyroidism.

CDR3 amino acids: CSAIQVTYEQYF. Written as DNA, the CDR3 is TGCAGTGCTATACAGGTTACCTACGAGCAGTACTTC. The chain uses TRBV20-1 and TRBJ2-7, with D possibly being TRBD1 (5 bases). Between the trimmed V and J ends, which lost 4 bases and 2 bases, there was a span of 9 bases. Germline V gene lookup returns CDR1 DFQATT and CDR2 SNEGSKA (reference sequence). This CDR3 comprises 12 residues.